The source of this TCR beta chain is a study of metastatic and nonmetastatic thyroid tumors. The study's findings and limits: Malignant thyroid tumors reportedly had TCR beta diversity that was significantly higher than in benign nodules, in blood and tumor.

CDR1 is DFQATT, CDR2 SNEGSKA, per germline (reference sequence). Between the trimmed V and J ends, which lost 3 bases and 2 bases, there was a span of 14 bases. The CDR3 length is 15 residues. Points on this clone: Its antigen remains unidentified.

Each patient came to thyroid surgery without any prior treatment (of any kind). TCRdb re-called clones from the PCR reads using MiXCR. The sample contains 22,000 or so clones, approximately 14% of which appear only once. The sample taken for sequencing was tumor tissue. This chain links TRBV20-1 with TRBJ2-1; D may be TRBD2 (5 bases). This clonotype originated in a female donor with papillary thyroid cancer or a benign thyroid nodule (not recorded which). Some clones in this sample may be carry-over from other donors' samples. For the CDR3, the DNA is TGCAGTGCTAGGTCTATAGGGAGTACCTACAATGAGCAGTTCTTC. Translated: CSARSIGSTYNEQFF.